This TCR beta chain was obtained from a study of response to subunit inactivated influenza vaccine. TCRdb ran MiXCR on the RT-PCR reads and lists one entry per CDR3 protein. The sample carries 430,000 or so distinct CDR3 sequences, around 9.9% recorded once. V shed 1 base, J shed 6 bases, and the junction held 4 bases outside the gene matches. The CDR3 consists of 16 residues. Per the germline V gene, CDR1 is MGHRA and CDR2 is YSYEKL. Findings and limits, study-wide: Few new T cells, the authors suggested, are recruited by each seasonal influenza vaccination.

The table lists this clonotype with a few counts. Its antigen remains unidentified. The specimen was PBMCs from blood, collected more than 35 days after vaccination. The sequence derives from a man aged 45-65 years who received an inactivated influenza vaccine. This chain uses TRBV4-1 with TRBJ2-5, with 14 bases matching TRBD2. CDR3 DNA sequence: TGCGCCAGCAGCCAAGTGACTAGCGGGGGGGCGAAGACCCAGTACTTC. Translation gives CASSQVTSGGAKTQYF.